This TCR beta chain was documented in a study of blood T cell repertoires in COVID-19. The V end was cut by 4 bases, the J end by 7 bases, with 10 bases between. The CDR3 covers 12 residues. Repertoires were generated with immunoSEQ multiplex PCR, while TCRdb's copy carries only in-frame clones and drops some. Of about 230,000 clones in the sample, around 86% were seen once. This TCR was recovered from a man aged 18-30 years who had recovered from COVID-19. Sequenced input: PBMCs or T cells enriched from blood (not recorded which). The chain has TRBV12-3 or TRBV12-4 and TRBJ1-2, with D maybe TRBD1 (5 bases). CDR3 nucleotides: TGTGCCAGCAGTTCGGGGGTCTCTGGCTACACCTTC. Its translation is CASSSGVSGYTF.